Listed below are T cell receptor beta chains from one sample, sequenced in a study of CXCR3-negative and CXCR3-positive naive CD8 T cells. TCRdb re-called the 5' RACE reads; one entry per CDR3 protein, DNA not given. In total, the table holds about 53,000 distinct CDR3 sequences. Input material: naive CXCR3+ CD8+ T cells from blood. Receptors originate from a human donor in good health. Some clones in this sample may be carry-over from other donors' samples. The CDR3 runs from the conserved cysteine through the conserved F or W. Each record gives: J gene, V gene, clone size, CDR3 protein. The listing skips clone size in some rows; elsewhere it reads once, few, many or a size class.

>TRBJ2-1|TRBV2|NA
CASTELAGGINEQFF
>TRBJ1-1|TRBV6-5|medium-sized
CASSYLGSLGTEAFF
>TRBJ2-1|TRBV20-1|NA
CSAPGGGINEQFF
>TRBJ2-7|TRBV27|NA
CASSDFEPRDRGDEQYF
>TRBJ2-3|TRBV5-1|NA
CASRLDLRDTQYF
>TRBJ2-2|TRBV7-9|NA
CASSQRDTPGELFF
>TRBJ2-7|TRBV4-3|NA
CASSQAGEGGEQYF
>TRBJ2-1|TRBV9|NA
CASSVGVSYNEQFF
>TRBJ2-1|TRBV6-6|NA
CASSHLGGHGNEQFF
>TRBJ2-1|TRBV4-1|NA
CASSQDWGLNEQFF
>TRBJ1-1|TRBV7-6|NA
CASSPEPGGQPILAFF
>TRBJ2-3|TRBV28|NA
CASSFPTGEGAGAHTDTQYF
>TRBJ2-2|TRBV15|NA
CATSRDRQGAKTGELFF
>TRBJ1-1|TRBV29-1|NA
CSVEDSGPEAFF
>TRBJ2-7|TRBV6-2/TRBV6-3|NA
CASRHPTGIYEQYF
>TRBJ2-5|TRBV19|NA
CATAGLMSGGTQETQYF